This T cell receptor beta chain was observed in a study of blood T cells in healthy people across ages. The overall study: About one barcoded beta molecule was captured per two T cells (by template switching).

Germline V CDR1 and CDR2: SGHAT, FQNNGV. V was trimmed by 5 bases and J by 4 bases, leaving 21 bases between them. The CDR3 totals 18 residues. With regard to this clonotype: Antigen unknown.

Whole-study results and caveats: The study found more naive CD4+ cells and higher diversity in long-lived than aged donors.

Using a J-beta primer mix together with a sample-barcoded 5' primer, a second PCR was run for about 7 to 12 cycles. TCRdb reprocessed the 5' RACE reads with MiXCR, giving one entry per CDR3 protein. The table includes 700,000 to 850,000 distinct CDR3 sequences, roughly 53% detected once. Each sample yielded at least 6 million isolated PBMCs. The amount of total RNA extracted per sample was at least 6 micrograms. The rearrangement uses TRBV11-2 and TRBJ1-6; D unclear. The receptor was derived from an older man in good health. Sequenced input: blood. CDR3 DNA sequence: TGTGCCAGCAGCCCCATCGGCCCCCCAGCCGAATATAATTCACCCCTCCACTTT. It yields the protein CASSPIGPPAEYNSPLHF. The full variable domain, its missing parts supplied by reference TRBV11-2 and TRBJ1-6, is EAGVAQSPRYKIIEKRQSVAFWCNPISGHATLYWYQQILGQGPKLLIQFQNNGVVDDSQLPKDRFSAERLKGVDSTLKIQPAKLEDSAVYLCASSPIGPPAEYNSPLHFGNGTRLTVT.